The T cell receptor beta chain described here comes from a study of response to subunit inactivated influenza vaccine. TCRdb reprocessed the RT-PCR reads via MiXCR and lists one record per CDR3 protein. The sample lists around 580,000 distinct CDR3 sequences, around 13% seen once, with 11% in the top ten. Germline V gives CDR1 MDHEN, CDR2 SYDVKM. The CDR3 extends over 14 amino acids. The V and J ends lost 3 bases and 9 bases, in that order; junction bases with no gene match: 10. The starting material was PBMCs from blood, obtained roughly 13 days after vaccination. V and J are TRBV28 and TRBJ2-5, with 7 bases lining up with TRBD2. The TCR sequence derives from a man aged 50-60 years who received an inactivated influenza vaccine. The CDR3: CASSFSQGGRAQYF. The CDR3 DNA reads TGTGCCAGCAGTTTTAGCCAGGGAGGGAGGGCCCAGTACTTC. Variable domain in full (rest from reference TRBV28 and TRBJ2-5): DVKVTQSSRYLVKRTGEKVFLECVQDMDHENMFWYRQDPGLGLRLIYFSYDVKMKEKGDIPEGYSVSREKKERFSLILESASTNQTSMYLCASSFSQGGRAQYFGPGTRLLVL.